These T cell receptor beta chains were read from a single sample in a study of cytomegalovirus exposure and HLA in healthy donors. Assay used: immunoSEQ multiplex PCR; TCRdb lists only in-frame clones, some missing. The sample has 140,000 to 150,000 clones, around 82% seen once. The sequenced material came from PBMCs. The receptors shown here come from a female donor in good health and CMV-seronegative. CDR3s leave out the opening cysteine and the closing phenylalanine or tryptophan. D genes are given only for firm matches.

>TRBJ2-1|13|TRBV5-1|.
ASSLTAVSPNEQF
>TRBJ1-5|12|TRBV6-5|.
ASSYSGSHQPQH
>TRBJ2-7|12|TRBV5-1|.
ASSLGDSSYEQY
>TRBJ1-1|15|TRBV11-2|.
ASSLRFPTGLNTEAF
>TRBJ1-2|10|TRBV6-1|.
ASSERGLGYT
>TRBJ2-1|13|TRBV28|.
ASSRWRYSYNEQF
>TRBJ2-7|14|TRBV7-2|TRBD2
ASSPRGLAGGYEQY
>TRBJ2-7|15|TRBV18|TRBD2
ASSPKTGLAGAPEQY
>TRBJ1-2|12|TRBV7-2|.
ASSPSAGDYGYT
>TRBJ1-2|11|TRBV10-3|.
AIALQGDYGYT
>TRBJ1-5|14|TRBV19|TRBD1
ASSPTRQGRSQPQH
>TRBJ2-2|13|TRBV7-2|.
ASSLWVANTGELF
>TRBJ1-4|14|TRBV7-9|TRBD1
ASSAHGTGLDEKLF
>TRBJ1-1|12|TRBV6-1|TRBD1
ASSGGQGALGAF
>TRBJ1-5|14|TRBV6-1|.
ASSEVPSGFNQPQH
>TRBJ1-2|12|TRBV6-1|.
ASRVGAKGYGYT
>TRBJ2-7|12|TRBV6-6|TRBD1
AIGRGTGFFEQY
>TRBJ1-2|11|TRBV6-5|.
ASTLGPWYGYT
>TRBJ1-1|11|TRBV19|.
ASSQGENTEAF
>TRBJ1-1|13|TRBV5-1|TRBD1
ASSPDRVGSTEAF
>TRBJ2-5|14|TRBV5-1|TRBD2
ASSGGLAVSQETQY
>TRBJ1-1|14|TRBV14|.
ASSQGRGLRNTEAF
>TRBJ2-1|11|TRBV2|.
ASRVPGFWEQF
>TRBJ2-7|13|TRBV5-1|.
ASSADGEVGYEQY
>TRBJ1-1|10|TRBV6-1|.
ASNGGFTEAF
>TRBJ2-5|16|TRBV2|TRBD2
ASSRNGLAGGSQETQY
>TRBJ2-1|13|TRBV7-2|.
ASSFVSGIYNEQF
>TRBJ2-5|10|TRBV5-1|.
ASSLVGETQY
>TRBJ2-3|17|TRBV5-1|TRBD2
ASSLVAGLAGGYEDTQY
>TRBJ2-5|15|TRBV4-2|TRBD2
ASSQDQDSGGGETQY
>.|13|TRBV5-1|TRBD1
ASSLGDSWNYEQY
>TRBJ2-1|12|TRBV27|.
ASSPTGLFNEQF
>TRBJ2-1|16|TRBV27|TRBD2
ASSPPSSGSWISNEQF
>TRBJ2-1|13|TRBV2|TRBD1
ASSDRQGRSNEQF
>TRBJ2-1|12|TRBV27|.
ASSAGTRLLEQF
>TRBJ2-5|13|TRBV5-6|TRBD2
ASSQRLAGGETQY
>TRBJ1-5|12|TRBV6-5|TRBD1
ASSLGQSNQPQH
>TRBJ2-7|14|TRBV5-1|.
ASSLMTEVPTYEQY
>TRBJ2-3|12|TRBV9|.
ASSVGSVADTQY
>TRBJ2-5|10|TRBV25-1|.
ASSEREETQY
>TRBJ2-7|13|TRBV5-5|TRBD1
ASRRGQGTSYEQY
>TRBJ2-5|13|TRBV18|TRBD1
ASSASGTGGQTQY
>TRBJ2-2|12|TRBV5-1|TRBD1
ASKDRADTGELF
>TRBJ2-6|13|TRBV29-1|.
SVTLGGAGANVLT
>TRBJ2-2|12|TRBV19|.
ASSSDYSTGELF
>TRBJ2-1|16|TRBV5-1|TRBD2
ASSASGTSGRIHNEQF
>TRBJ1-5|13|TRBV9|TRBD1
ASSVGGQGYQPQH
>TRBJ2-1|16|TRBV4-2|TRBD2
ASSQDRVRGTRGNEQF
>TRBJ1-5|14|TRBV6-1|.
ASSVLSGTGNQPQH